Each of the 21 T cell receptor beta chains below was sequenced from the same sample in a study of regulatory dendritic cells for organ transplantation. Measured with immunoSEQ multiplex PCR; TCRdb has only the in-frame clones, and not every one. The data show tens of thousands of clones, with over 75% seen just once and approximately 2.2% held by the top ten. The sequencing input was memory CD4+ T cells from blood. As to subset: CD45RO+ memory T cells. These TCRs come from a human donor in good health.

This clone turned up a few times. The genes are TRBV25-1 and TRBJ1-5; 10 bases are a match to TRBD1. The CDR3 has 13 residues. V lost 6 bases, J lost 6 bases, and 2 bases stayed unmatched. Per germline, CDR1 MGHDK and CDR2 SYGVNS. The CDR3 here is CASRGQGGQPQHF. Written as DNA, the CDR3 is TGTGCCAGCAGAGGACAGGGGGGTCAGCCCCAGCATTTT.

In DNA form, the CDR3 reads TGTGCCAGCAGGGGGACAGGGAGCTCCTACGAGCAGTACTTC. Translating gives CASRGTGSSYEQYF. The chain combines TRBV27 with TRBJ2-7; 9 bases map to TRBD1. There are 14 residues in the CDR3. With 6 bases clipped from V and 0 bases from J, the junction kept 3 bases outside the gene matches. CDR1 is MNHEY and CDR2 is SMNVEV in the germline V gene (reference sequence).

The V gene is TRBV7-2, the J gene TRBJ1-2; D ambiguous. Germline CDR1 and CDR2: SGHTA and FQGNSA. The length of the CDR3 is 13 residues. V lost 5 bases and J 0 bases, leaving 7 bases between the germline ends. The CDR3: CASSGYSNYGYTF. In DNA form, the CDR3 reads TGTGCCAGCAGCGGATACTCTAACTATGGCTACACCTTC.

The chain couples TRBV4-2 to TRBJ2-3; D gene unclear. There are 14 residues in the CDR3. The germline V gene has CDR1 LGHNA and CDR2 YNFKEQ. Trimming stripped 0 bases from V and 0 bases from J, with 4 bases between. Here the CDR3 reads CASSQEGSTDTQYF. DNA for the CDR3: TGTGCCAGCAGCCAAGAGGGCAGCACAGATACGCAGTATTTT.

The chain joins TRBV7-3 to TRBJ2-4, with 14 bases lining up with TRBD2. CDR3 length equals 19 residues. V lost 8 bases and J lost 1; bases outside the gene matches: 13. CDR1 is SGHTA, CDR2 FQGTGA, per germline. CDR3 in amino acids: CASQKTPGLAGEAKNIQYF. The CDR3, as DNA: TGTGCCAGCCAGAAGACCCCGGGACTAGCGGGAGAGGCCAAAAACATTCAGTACTTC.

The gene calls are TRBV6-5 and TRBJ2-7; TRBD2 matches 7 bases. V shed 1 base and J 2 bases; nucleotides not matched to a gene: 5. CDR3 size: 15 residues. Germline CDR1 MNHEY, CDR2 SVGAGI. The CDR3 coding sequence is TGTGCCAGCAGTTACTTAGCGGGCTCTCCCTACGAGCAGTACTTC. This codes for CASSYLAGSPYEQYF.

The chain recombines TRBV2 with TRBJ2-1; D not certain. Germline loops: CDR1 SNHLY, CDR2 FYNNEI. The V gene lost 4 bases and the J gene lost 8 bases, with 12 bases spanning the gap. CDR3 length equals 13 residues. The CDR3 region has the DNA TGTGCCAGCAGTGTTTCTCTTGTCCATGAGCAGTTCTTC. This codes for CASSVSLVHEQFF.

The chain has TRBV18 and TRBJ1-1, with TRBD1 matching 9 bases. Unmatched junction bases numbered 7, after V lost 5 bases and J lost 0 bases. The germline V gene encodes CDR1 KGHSH and CDR2 LQKENI. The CDR3 covers 16 residues. The CDR3 nucleotides read TGTGCCAGCTCAACAGGACAGGGGACATTGAACACTGAAGCTTTCTTT. Its protein is CASSTGQGTLNTEAFF.

This clone was detected only a few times. The J gene is TRBJ2-7, the V gene TRBV15, with 8 bases lining up with TRBD2. The CDR3 loop spans 14 amino acids. The germline CDR1 and CDR2 sequences are LNHNV and YYDKDF (reference sequence). The trim removed 3 bases at V and 5 bases at J, leaving 6 bases unmatched. CDR3: CATSRGTRSDEQYF. The CDR3 DNA reads as TGTGCCACCAGCAGGGGGACTAGGTCTGACGAGCAGTACTTC.

This clone has just one count. The rearrangement links TRBV7-6 to TRBJ2-7; 9 nucleotides line up with TRBD1. This CDR3 contains 15 residues. Trimming cost V 0 bases and J 4 bases; bases outside gene matches: 4. The germline gives CDR1 SGHVS, CDR2 FNYEAQ. CDR3 in amino acids: CASSLAGTGTYEQYF. CDR3 nucleotide sequence: TGTGCCAGCAGCTTAGCGGGGACAGGGACATACGAGCAGTACTTC. Full variable domain (outside the CDR3, taken from reference TRBV7-6 and TRBJ2-7): GAGVSQSPRYKVTKRGQDVALRCDPISGHVSLYWYRQALGQGPEFLTYFNYEAQQDKSGLPNDRFSAERPEGSISTLTIQRTEQRDSAMYRCASSLAGTGTYEQYFGPGTRLTVT.

The rearrangement uses TRBV5-5 and TRBJ2-7, with TRBD2 identical over 10 bases. The CDR3 is made up of 15 amino acids. Germline lookup yields CDR1 SGHKS and CDR2 YYEKEE (reference sequence). V shed 0 bases and J 2 bases; nucleotides not matched to a gene: 2. The CDR3 sequence is CASSLVSGGAYEQYF. The DNA of the CDR3 is TGTGCCAGCAGCTTGGTAAGCGGGGGGGCCTACGAGCAGTACTTC.

V gene TRBV12-5 combines with J gene TRBJ1-1; the match to TRBD1 covers 8 bases. After removal of 0 bases from V and 4 bases from J, the junction contained 7 bases not matched to a gene. Per germline, CDR1 LGHNT and CDR2 FRNRAP. The CDR3 contains 16 residues. CDR3 amino acids: CASGLVVTGGGTEAFF. The CDR3 coding sequence is TGTGCTAGTGGTTTGGTCGTAACAGGGGGGGGCACTGAAGCTTTCTTT.

The chain uses TRBV5-4 and TRBJ2-4; the D gene is possibly TRBD2 (5 bases). The V and J ends lost 3 bases and 3 bases respectively, with 16 bases between them. This CDR3 has 16 residues. The germline V gene encodes CDR1 SGHNT and CDR2 YYREEE (reference sequence). In nucleotides, the CDR3 is TGTGCCAGCAGCTCAGGAGGAGGAGCGAGCAAAAACATTCAGTACTTC. Its translation: CASSSGGGASKNIQYF. Full variable domain (missing parts from reference TRBV5-4 and TRBJ2-4): ETGVTQSPTHLIKTRGQQVTLRCSSQSGHNTVSWYQQALGQGPQFIFQYYREEENGRGNFPPRFSGLQFPNYSSELNVNALELDDSALYLCASSSGGGASKNIQYFGAGTRLSVL.

The rearrangement links TRBV18 to TRBJ2-1; the match to TRBD1 covers 7 bases. The CDR3 is made up of 16 amino acids. The V gene's germline CDR1 is KGHSH and CDR2 LQKENI. V dropped 3 bases and J dropped 0; count of bases not matched to a gene: 5. The CDR3 protein is CASSPVTGSSYNEQFF. CDR3 coding DNA: TGTGCCAGCTCACCCGTGACAGGGAGCTCCTACAATGAGCAGTTCTTC.

This sequence joins TRBV6-6 and TRBJ2-7; the D call may be TRBD1 or TRBD2 (6 bases each). V was cut by 2 bases and J by 1 base, with 15 bases left in between. The V gene's germline CDR1 is MNHNY and CDR2 SVGAGI (reference sequence). The CDR3 totals 16 residues. CDR3 sequence reads: CASSYPGGQGSYEQYF. The CDR3 coding sequence is TGTGCCAGCAGTTACCCCGGGGGCCAGGGGTCCTACGAGCAGTACTTC.

This chain links TRBV4-3 with TRBJ2-5, with 7 positions matching TRBD2. V lost 0 bases, J lost 2 bases, and 12 bases stayed unmatched. Germline V CDR1 and CDR2: LGHNA, YSLEER. This CDR3 has 18 amino acids. CDR3 in amino acids: CASSQDLPRSGVQETQYF. The CDR3 nucleotides are TGCGCCAGCAGCCAAGATCTCCCGAGGAGCGGGGTGCAAGAGACCCAGTACTTC.

This clone has a handful of counts. The chain links TRBV18 to TRBJ1-1; D remains ambiguous. The germline V gene has CDR1 KGHSH and CDR2 LQKENI. V was cut by 3 bases and J by 5 bases, with 16 bases left in between. CDR3 length: 15 amino acids. The CDR3 region is CASSPNDASGTEAFF. CDR3 DNA sequence: TGTGCCAGCTCACCTAACGACGCCTCGGGGACTGAAGCTTTCTTT.

This chain uses TRBV30 with TRBJ2-7, with TRBD1 matching 7 bases. Trimming cost V 3 bases and J 2 bases; bases outside gene matches: 4. The CDR3 loop spans 13 amino acids. Germline assignment: CDR1 GTSNPN and CDR2 SVGIG (reference sequence). CDR3 in DNA: TGTGCCTGGAGGGGGACAGTTACCTACGAGCAGTACTTC. Amino acids: CAWRGTVTYEQYF. Combining the CDR3 with reference TRBV30 and TRBJ2-7 gives the whole variable domain SQTIHQWPATLVQPVGSPLSLECTVEGTSNPNLYWYRQAAGRGLQLLFYSVGIGQISSEVPQNLSASRPQDRQFILSSKKLLLSDSGFYLCAWRGTVTYEQYFGPGTRLTVT.

The V and J genes are TRBV9 and TRBJ1-2; 8 nucleotides line up with TRBD1. The CDR3 totals 15 residues. Per germline, CDR1 SGDLS and CDR2 YYNGEE. J was trimmed by 5 bases and V by 0 bases; bases with no gene match: 6. The CDR3 DNA follows: TGTGCCAGCAGCGTAGGGGCCGGACAGGGTTATGGCTACACCTTC. It is translated as CASSVGAGQGYGYTF.

The chain combines TRBV28 with TRBJ1-1; D ambiguous. Germline CDR1 reads MDHEN; CDR2 reads SYDVKM. There are 17 residues in the CDR3. Trimming stripped 2 bases from V and 4 bases from J, with 20 bases between. The CDR3 region has the DNA TGTGCCAGCAGTTTAGTTATAGTGGGTCTTGTAGGCACTGAAGCTTTCTTT. Residues: CASSLVIVGLVGTEAFF.

This clone has more than one count but fewer than ten. V and J are TRBV27 and TRBJ1-3, with D possibly being TRBD1 (6 bases). V was pared by 0 bases and J by 0 bases, with 12 bases between. The CDR3 has 17 residues. Germline V gene data show CDR1 as MNHEY and CDR2 as SMNVEV (reference sequence). The CDR3 loop is CASSLSARGGSGNTIYF. As DNA, the CDR3 is TGTGCCAGCAGTTTATCGGCCAGGGGAGGCTCTGGAAACACCATATATTTT.